This TCR beta chain was captured in a study of OX40 agonist ivuxolimab in advanced cancers. Study-wide context: The costimulatory receptor OX40 (CD134) was targeted by ivuxolimab, a fully human IgG2 agonistic monoclonal antibody. In the dose-escalation cohort, 82.7% of patients were male, and the mean age was around 60 years, with a range of 23 to 79. Intravenous ivuxolimab was administered to patients every 2 weeks at six dose levels: 0.01, 0.1, 0.3, 1.5, 3 and 10 mg/kg. The point of sequencing TCRbeta in the periphery was to test whether ivuxolimab changed TCR sequence diversity and drove clonal T-cell expansion. Patients were allowed to have had prior anti-PD-1, anti-PD-L1 or anti-CTLA-4 therapy, and more than 30% of the dose-escalation patients had previously received checkpoint inhibitors. The paper reports the monotherapy dose-escalation portion (N of about 47 patients) of the phase I ivuxolimab trial. Among the 50 to 55 dose-escalation patients, about 20 had hepatocellular carcinoma, approximately 15 melanoma, 9 renal cell carcinoma and 9 head and neck cancer. Partial responses occurred in three dose-escalation patients, of whom one had hepatocellular carcinoma and two had cutaneous melanoma. Findings and caveats that apply to the study as a whole: Low levels of normalized T-cell clonal expansion were also seen in some nonresponding patients. Partial responders in the 0.1-3.0 mg/kg groups had among the lowest normalized peripheral clonal expansion, especially among CD8+ T cells. The antigen specificity of the clonally expanded peripheral T cells was not determined. At doses of 0.1 to 3.0 mg/kg, clonal expansion of both CD4+ and CD8+ T cells in blood was seen between baseline and week 6. On average, CD8+ T cells showed more expanded clones than CD4+ T cells after ivuxolimab.

Genomic DNA was isolated from the sorted cells so that the TCRbeta CDR3 region could be sequenced. TCRbeta CDR3 regions were sequenced using the immunoSEQ Assay. TCRdb carries this immuneACCESS record with in-frame sequences only. Its versions omit some clonotypes, under half of them owing to an unresolved V gene in the studies checked, with the rest unexplained. The sample contains 35,000 to 45,000 clones, around 91% of them found a single time. The ten biggest clones cover around 4.6% of the sample. The CDR3 holds 15 amino acids from the cysteine to the phenylalanine. Only the CDR3 DNA stays, 45 bases, in frame from base 1. CDR1 and CDR2 are read off the germline V gene as SGHTA and FQGNSA. V has 2 bases trimmed and J has 2 bases trimmed; junction bases matching no gene number 4. Concerning this clone itself: Its recognized antigen is unknown. No base qualities exist here, and no much larger clone lies one base off it.

The trial excluded patients who had a history of autoimmune disease or were on systemic immunosuppression. Peripheral blood for TCR sequencing was collected from all dose cohorts at baseline, on cycle 4 day 1, and on cycle 7 day 1. The samples were drawn from a first-in-human, open-label, multicenter phase I dose-escalation trial of ivuxolimab. Adults with locally advanced or metastatic melanoma, renal cell carcinoma, hepatocellular carcinoma or head and neck squamous cell carcinoma were enrolled in the trial. CD4+ and CD8+ T cells were sorted separately from peripheral blood before TCR sequencing.

This sequence originates from an adult with an advanced solid tumor such as melanoma, head and neck, liver or kidney cancer. The receptor chain draws on TRBV7-2 and TRBJ1-2; TRBD1 agrees with 8 junctional bases. Specimen: CD4+ or CD8+ T cells sorted from blood, collected in a trial of the OX40 agonist ivuxolimab. The CDR3 in this case is CASSLTTGVNYGYTF. The nucleotides are TGTGCCAGCAGCTTAACGACAGGGGTCAACTATGGCTACACCTTC.